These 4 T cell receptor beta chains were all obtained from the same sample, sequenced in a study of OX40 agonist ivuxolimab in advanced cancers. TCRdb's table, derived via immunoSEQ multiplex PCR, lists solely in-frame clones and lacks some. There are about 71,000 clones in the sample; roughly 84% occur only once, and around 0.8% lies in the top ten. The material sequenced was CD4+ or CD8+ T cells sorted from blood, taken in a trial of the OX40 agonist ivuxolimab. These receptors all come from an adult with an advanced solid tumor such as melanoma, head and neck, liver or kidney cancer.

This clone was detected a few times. The CDR3: CASSSLGGGPFNEQFF. In DNA, the CDR3 is TGTGCCAGCAGCTCCCTTGGCGGGGGCCCCTTCAATGAGCAGTTCTTC. The gene calls are TRBV7-2 and TRBJ2-1; D might be TRBD2 (7 bases). Germline V lookup: CDR1 SGHTA, CDR2 FQGNSA. CDR3 length: 16 residues. V was shortened by 4 bases and J by 6 bases, with 19 bases between the two germline ends.

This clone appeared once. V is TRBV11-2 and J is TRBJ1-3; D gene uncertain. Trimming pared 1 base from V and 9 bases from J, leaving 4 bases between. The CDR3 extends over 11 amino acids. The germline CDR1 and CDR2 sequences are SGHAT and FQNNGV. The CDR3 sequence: CASSLGVTIYF. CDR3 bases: TGTGCCAGCAGCTTAGGGGTCACCATATATTTT. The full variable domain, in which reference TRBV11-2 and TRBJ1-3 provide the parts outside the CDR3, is EAGVAQSPRYKIIEKRQSVAFWCNPISGHATLYWYQQILGQGPKLLIQFQNNGVVDDSQLPKDRFSAERLKGVDSTLKIQPAKLEDSAVYLCASSLGVTIYFGEGSWLTVV.

CDR3 bases: TGTGCCAGTAGTATAGGGGGCGCCGGCAATCAGCCCCAGCATTTT. Translated, it gives CASSIGGAGNQPQHF. V is TRBV19 and J is TRBJ1-5, with D possibly TRBD1 on 5 matching bases. The germline V gene has CDR1 LNHDA and CDR2 SQIVND (reference sequence). The CDR3 has 15 amino acids. The V and J ends lost 1 base and 2 bases respectively, with 9 bases between them.

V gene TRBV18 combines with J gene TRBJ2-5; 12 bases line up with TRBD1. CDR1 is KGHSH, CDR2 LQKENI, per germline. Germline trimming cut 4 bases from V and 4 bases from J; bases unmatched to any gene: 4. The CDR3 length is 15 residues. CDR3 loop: CASSRGTGGVETQYF. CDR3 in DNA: TGTGCCAGCTCACGAGGGACAGGGGGCGTAGAGACCCAGTACTTC.